This T cell receptor (beta chain) comes out of a study of T cell responses to AZD1222 COVID-19 vaccine. Second-dose intervals near 4 or 12 weeks were combined. CDR1 and CDR2 (germline): MNHEY, SMNVEV (reference sequence). V lost 6 bases and J lost 12; bases outside the gene matches: 11. This CDR3 is 13 amino acids long. Method: immunoSEQ multiplex PCR; TCRdb's copy keeps in-frame clones and lacks some. The table lists roughly 150,000 clones, roughly nine tenths of them singletons, with approximately 1% in the top ten. A note on this clone: Its antigen is unknown.

Study results and limitations: The repertoires were collected only after the peak T cell response. Variant regions that are unmutated are reportedly the target of nearly half of spike-specific TCRs. Most donors were white British and more were female, and clonal diversity was possibly underestimated.

The chain employs TRBV27 and TRBJ1-5; 7 bases line up with TRBD1. This TCR came from an adult who received the AZD1222 COVID-19 vaccine. Sample: peripheral blood, taken 28 days after the second AZD1222 dose. This CDR3 is CASSRQGGGVQHF. Written as DNA, the CDR3 is TGTGCCAGCAGCAGACAGGGTGGCGGGGTCCAGCATTTT.